The entry below describes one T cell receptor (beta chain). Its antigen is undetermined. Sequencing of DNA taken from cultured CD4+ T cells relied on the Oncomine TCR Beta short-read assay. Using its own MiXCR run on the PCR reads, TCRdb lists one record per CDR3 protein. The sample yields about 17,000 distinct CDR3 sequences, nearly 40% seen once. With 4 bases removed from V and 3 bases from J, the gap between germline ends came to 3 bases. Looked up from germline, CDR1 is LGHDT and CDR2 is YNNKEL (reference sequence). CDR3 length: 12 residues. This record comes from a study of vaccination and CD4 T cells after COVID-19. The wider study: Post-vaccine sampling followed dose two by a median approximately 70 days (range 14 to 241).

Indicated treatment: roughly ten-day PBMC culture with coronavirus spike peptide pools or control peptides (ViraFEST assay). Negative selection isolated the CD4+ T cells once the cells had been cultured for approximately ten days. The chain combines TRBV3-1 with TRBJ2-2, with unresolved D. The receptor was isolated from a human donor who had recovered from COVID-19. Sequenced input: CD4+ T cells from blood, cultured in vitro. CDR3 sequence reads: CASSPYTGELFF. The CDR3 nucleotides read TGTGCCAGCAGCCCTTACACCGGGGAGCTGTTTTTT.